Sequencing of this T cell receptor beta chain was carried out in a study of blood T cell repertoires in COVID-19. Study-level information: Acute-phase and convalescent COVID-19 samples originated in the United States, Italy and Spain. T cells, B-cell-depleted T cells, or PBMCs supplied cDNA or gDNA.

The CDR3 extends over 14 amino acids. In germline, CDR1 is KGHSY, CDR2 FQNENV. The V gene end was trimmed by 8 bases and the J gene end by 4 bases; junction bases not matched to a gene: 4. As originally analysed: Quantification of nucleated cells was approximated via reference gene primer amplification. Using immunoSEQ multiplex PCR, the repertoire was profiled, and TCRdb retains in-frame clones only, with some absent. The V and J calls and clone size come from that table; D and trimming were worked out from the DNA. This repertoire shows nearly 45,000 clones, roughly four fifths found once; its top ten account for 11% to 15%.

This sequence was found in a human donor in a cohort sampled during active COVID-19. V is TRBV16 and J is TRBJ2-6; 8 nucleotides agree with TRBD1. The sequenced sample consisted of peripheral blood. In nucleotides, the CDR3 is TGTGCCAGCGGACAGGGAACGGGGGCCAACGTCCTGACTTTC. Residues: CASGQGTGANVLTF.